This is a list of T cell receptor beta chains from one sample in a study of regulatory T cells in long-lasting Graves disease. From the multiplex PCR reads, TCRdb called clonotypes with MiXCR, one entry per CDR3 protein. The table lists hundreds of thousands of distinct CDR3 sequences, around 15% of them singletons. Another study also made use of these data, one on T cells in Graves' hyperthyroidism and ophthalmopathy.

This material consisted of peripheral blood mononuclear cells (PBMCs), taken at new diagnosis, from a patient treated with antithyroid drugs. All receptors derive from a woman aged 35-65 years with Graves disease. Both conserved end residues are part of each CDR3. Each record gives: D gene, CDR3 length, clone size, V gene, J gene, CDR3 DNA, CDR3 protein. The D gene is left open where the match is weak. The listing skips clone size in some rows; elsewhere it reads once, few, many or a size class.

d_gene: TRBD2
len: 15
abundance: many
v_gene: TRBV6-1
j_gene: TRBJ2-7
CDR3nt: TGTGCCAGCAGTCCCGCACCGACGGGGGGGTACGAGCAGTACTTC
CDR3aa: CASSPAPTGGYEQYF

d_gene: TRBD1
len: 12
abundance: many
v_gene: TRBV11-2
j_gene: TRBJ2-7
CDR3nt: TGTGCCAGCAGCTCGGGACAGCTCGAGCAGTACTTC
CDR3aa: CASSSGQLEQYF

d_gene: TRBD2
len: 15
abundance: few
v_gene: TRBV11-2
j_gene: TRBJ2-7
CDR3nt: TGTGCCAGCAGCTTTCACAGCGGGGCGACCTACGAGCAGTACTTC
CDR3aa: CASSFHSGATYEQYF

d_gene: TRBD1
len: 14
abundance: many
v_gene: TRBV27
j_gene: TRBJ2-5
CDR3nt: TGTGCCAGCAGGGAGATTACAGGGGTAGAGACCCAGTACTTC
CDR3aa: CASREITGVETQYF

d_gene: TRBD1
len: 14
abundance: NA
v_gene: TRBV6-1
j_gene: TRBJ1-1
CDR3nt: TGTGCCATCAGGGGGCCTACTTTGGGTGCTGAAGCTTTCTTT
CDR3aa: CAIRGPTLGAEAFF

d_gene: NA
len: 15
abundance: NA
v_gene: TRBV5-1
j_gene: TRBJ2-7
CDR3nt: TGCGCCAGCAGCCCACCGTTGTTGGGAACGCACGAGCAGTACTTC
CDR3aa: CASSPPLLGTHEQYF

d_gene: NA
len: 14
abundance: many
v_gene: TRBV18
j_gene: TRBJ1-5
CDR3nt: TGTGCCAGCTCACCGATACCTAGCAATCAGCCCCAGCATTTT
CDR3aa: CASSPIPSNQPQHF

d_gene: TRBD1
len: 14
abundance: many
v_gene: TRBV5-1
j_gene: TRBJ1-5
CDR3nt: TGCGCCAGCAGCACCGGACAGGTCAATCAGCCCCAGCATTTT
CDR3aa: CASSTGQVNQPQHF

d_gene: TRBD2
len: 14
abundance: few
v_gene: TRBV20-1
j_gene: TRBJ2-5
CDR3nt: TGCAGTGCTAGAGGAGCGGGGGACCAAGAGACCCAGTACTTC
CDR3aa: CSARGAGDQETQYF

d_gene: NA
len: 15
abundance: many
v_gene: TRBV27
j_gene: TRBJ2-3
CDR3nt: TGTGCCAGCAGTTTGCGGCGCGCGGGCACAGATACGCAGTATTTT
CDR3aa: CASSLRRAGTDTQYF

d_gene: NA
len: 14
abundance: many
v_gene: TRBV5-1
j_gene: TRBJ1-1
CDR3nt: TGCGCCAGCAGCTGGGGGACCTCGAACACTGAAGCTTTCTTT
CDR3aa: CASSWGTSNTEAFF